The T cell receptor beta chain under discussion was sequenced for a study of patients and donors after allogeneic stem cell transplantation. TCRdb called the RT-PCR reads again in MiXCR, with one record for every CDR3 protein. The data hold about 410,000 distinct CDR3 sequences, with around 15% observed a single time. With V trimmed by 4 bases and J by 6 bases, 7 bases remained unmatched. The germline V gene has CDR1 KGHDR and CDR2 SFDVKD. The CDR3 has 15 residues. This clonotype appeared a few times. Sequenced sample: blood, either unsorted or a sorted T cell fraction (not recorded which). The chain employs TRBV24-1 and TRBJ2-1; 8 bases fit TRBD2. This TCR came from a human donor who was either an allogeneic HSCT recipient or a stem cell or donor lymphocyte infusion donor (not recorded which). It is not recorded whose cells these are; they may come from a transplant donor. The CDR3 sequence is CATSDRLRGVNEQFF. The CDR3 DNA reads TGTGCCACCAGTGACCGGTTGCGGGGGGTCAATGAGCAGTTCTTC.